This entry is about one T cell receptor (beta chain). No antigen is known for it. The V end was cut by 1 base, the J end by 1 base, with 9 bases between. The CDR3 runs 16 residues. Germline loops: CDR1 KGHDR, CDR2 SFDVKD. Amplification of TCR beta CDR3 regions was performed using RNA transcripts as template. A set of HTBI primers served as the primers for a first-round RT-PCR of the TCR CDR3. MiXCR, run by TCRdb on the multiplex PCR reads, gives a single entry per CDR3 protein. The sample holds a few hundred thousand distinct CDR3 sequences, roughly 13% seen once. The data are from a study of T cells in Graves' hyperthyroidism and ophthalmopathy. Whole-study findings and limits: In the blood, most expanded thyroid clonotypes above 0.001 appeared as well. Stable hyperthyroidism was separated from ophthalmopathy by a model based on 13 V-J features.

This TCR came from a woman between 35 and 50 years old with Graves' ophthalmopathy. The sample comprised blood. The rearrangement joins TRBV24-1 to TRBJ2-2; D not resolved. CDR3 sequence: CATSDFPGWNTGELFF. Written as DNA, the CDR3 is TGTGCCACCAGTGATTTTCCCGGGTGGAACACCGGGGAGCTGTTTTTT.